Presented here are 27 T cell receptor beta chains from one specimen sequenced in a study of blood T cell repertoires in COVID-19. Measured with immunoSEQ multiplex PCR; TCRdb has only the in-frame clones, and not every one. The data hold 80,000 or so clones, with approximately 80% observed a single time. The sample was peripheral blood. The receptors here all came from an elderly man with acute or convalescent COVID-19.

The rearrangement joins TRBV9 to TRBJ1-1, with 11 bases that match TRBD1. Germline V gene lookup returns CDR1 SGDLS and CDR2 YYNGEE. V lost 0 bases to trimming and J lost 5 bases; unmatched junction nucleotides: 3. The CDR3 has 15 amino acids. The CDR3 reads CASSVAGTGGTEAFF. The CDR3, as DNA: TGTGCCAGCAGCGTAGCCGGGACAGGGGGGACTGAAGCTTTCTTT.

J is TRBJ1-5 and V is TRBV15, with 9 bases matching TRBD1. CDR1 is LNHNV, CDR2 YYDKDF, per germline (reference sequence). With 7 bases clipped from V and 0 bases from J, the junction kept 10 bases outside the gene matches. This CDR3 region has 17 residues. The CDR3, as DNA: TGTGCCACCAAAGCTCCGGGACAGGGCTATAGCAATCAGCCCCAGCATTTT. Protein sequence: CATKAPGQGYSNQPQHF. Full variable domain (remainder filled in from reference TRBV15 and TRBJ1-5): DAMVIQNPRYQVTQFGKPVTLSCSQTLNHNVMYWYQQKSSQAPKLLFHYYDKDFNNEADTPDNFQSRRPNTSFCFLDIRSPGLGDTAMYLCATKAPGQGYSNQPQHFGDGTRLSIL.

This clone was detected a few times. V is TRBV9 and J is TRBJ1-2; the match to TRBD1 covers 9 bases. Germline CDR1 is SGDLS and CDR2 is YYNGEE. J gave up 6 bases and V 0 bases, and 6 bases lay outside the gene matches. The CDR3 extends over 15 amino acids. The CDR3 here is CASSVEDRGTHGYTF. The CDR3 bases are TGTGCCAGCAGCGTAGAGGACAGGGGAACGCATGGCTACACCTTC. Complete variable domain (other parts from reference TRBV9 and TRBJ1-2): DSGVTQTPKHLITATGQRVTLRCSPRSGDLSVYWYQQSLDQGLQFLIQYYNGEERAKGNILERFSAQQFPDLHSELNLSSLELGDSALYFCASSVEDRGTHGYTFGSGTRLTVV.

V is TRBV2 and J is TRBJ2-5; 9 bases line up with TRBD1. J was trimmed by 4 bases and V by 7 bases; bases with no gene match: 7. This CDR3 has 14 amino acids. Germline assignment: CDR1 SNHLY and CDR2 FYNNEI. For the CDR3, the DNA is TGTGCCAGCACCAAGACAGGGGGGAGAGAGACCCAGTACTTC. This encodes CASTKTGGRETQYF. Full variable domain (missing parts from reference TRBV2 and TRBJ2-5): EPEVTQTPSHQVTQMGQEVILRCVPISNHLYFYWYRQILGQKVEFLVSFYNNEISEKSEIFDDQFSVERPDGSNFTLKIRSTKLEDSAMYFCASTKTGGRETQYFGPGTRLLVL.

The J gene is TRBJ2-1, the V gene TRBV19, with D perhaps TRBD1 (6 bases). CDR3 length: 14 residues. CDR1 and CDR2 from the germline V gene are LNHDA and SQIVND (reference sequence). Trimming shortened V by 1 base and J by 8 bases, and 12 bases separated the two germline ends. CDR3 sequence reads: CASSIGTAYDEQFF. CDR3 coding DNA: TGTGCCAGTAGTATAGGGACAGCATACGATGAGCAGTTCTTC.

The chain has TRBV18 and TRBJ1-2; D may be TRBD1 (6 bases). Germline V gives CDR1 KGHSH, CDR2 LQKENI. V dropped 2 bases and J dropped 0 bases, with 7 bases sitting between them. The CDR3 extends over 14 amino acids. The CDR3 spells CASSPGQSNYGYTF. Here the CDR3 DNA reads TGTGCCAGCTCACCAGGACAGTCTAACTATGGCTACACCTTC.

About this clone itself: At one boundary the junction diverges from the germline segment, which might be a read error. The J gene is TRBJ1-2, the V gene TRBV12-3 or TRBV12-4, with a possible D match to TRBD1 (6 bases). This CDR3 contains 13 residues. This chain's CDR3 is CASSFSGDYGYTF. CDR3 nucleotide sequence: TGTGCCAGCAGTTTCTCAGGGGACTACGGCTACACCTTC.

The chain couples TRBV3-1 (or the pseudogene TRBV3-2) to TRBJ1-4; weak D call: TRBD1 (5 bases). Germline CDR1 LGHDT, CDR2 YNNKEL (reference sequence). Trimming pared 0 bases from V and 6 bases from J, leaving 17 bases between. This CDR3 is built from 17 residues. The CDR3 spells CASSQDSGGTAYEKLFF. CDR3 nucleotides: TGTGCCAGCAGCCAAGATTCTGGGGGGACCGCTTATGAAAAACTGTTTTTT.

V gene TRBV9 combines with J gene TRBJ2-3; 10 bases map to TRBD2. V gave up 0 bases and J gave up 4 bases; unmatched junction bases: 2. The V gene's germline CDR1 is SGDLS and CDR2 YYNGEE. The CDR3 covers 15 residues. CDR3 DNA sequence: TGTGCCAGCAGCGTAGCTAGCGGGGGTTCAGATACGCAGTATTTT. This gives the protein CASSVASGGSDTQYF.

This chain connects TRBV19 to TRBJ1-5; no reliable D call. Trimming took 1 base from V and 1 from J, leaving 8 bases between them. The CDR3 sequence is 15 residues long. Germline CDR1 reads LNHDA; CDR2 reads SQIVND (reference sequence). The CDR3 nucleotides read TGTGCCAGTAGTATAGGAACACCGAGCAATCAGCCCCAGCATTTT. This translates into CASSIGTPSNQPQHF. The variable domain in full, completed from reference TRBV19 and TRBJ1-5, reads DGGITQSPKYLFRKEGQNVTLSCEQNLNHDAMYWYRQDPGQGLRLIYYSQIVNDFQKGDIAEGYSVSREKKESFPLTVTSAQKNPTAFYLCASSIGTPSNQPQHFGDGTRLSIL.

CDR3 loop: CASSPDRGRWEYF. CDR3 DNA: TGCGCCAGCAGCCCTGACAGGGGGCGTTGGGAGTACTTC. This rearrangement joins TRBV5-1 to TRBJ2-7; 10 bases are shared with TRBD1. CDR1 is SGHRS, CDR2 YFSETQ, per germline. Trimming took 4 bases from V and 11 from J; bases not matched to a gene: 9. The CDR3 covers 13 residues.

This clone was counted once. The chain employs TRBV18 and TRBJ2-2, with unresolved D. CDR3 size: 16 residues. Trimming stripped 2 bases from V and 6 bases from J, with 16 bases between. CDR1 is KGHSH, CDR2 LQKENI, per germline. The chain's CDR3 is CASSPFQDRRAGELFF. The CDR3 region has the DNA TGTGCCAGCTCACCATTTCAGGATAGACGTGCCGGGGAGCTGTTTTTT.

In nucleotides, the CDR3 is TGTGCCAGCAGCTTTCAGGGTGACACTGAAGCTTTCTTT. It translates to CASSFQGDTEAFF. This chain joins TRBV7-2 and TRBJ1-1; TRBD1 might be the D (5 bases). Trimming pared 3 bases from V and 3 bases from J, leaving 8 bases between. This CDR3 is 13 amino acids long. The germline V gene encodes CDR1 SGHTA and CDR2 FQGNSA. Complete variable domain (other parts from reference TRBV7-2 and TRBJ1-1): GAGVSQSPSNKVTEKGKDVELRCDPISGHTALYWYRQSLGQGLEFLIYFQGNSAPDKSGLPSDRFSAERTGGSVSTLTIQRTQQEDSAVYLCASSFQGDTEAFFGQGTRLTVV.

The V and J genes are TRBV21-1 and TRBJ1-4; whether TRBD1, the table's D call, matches the DNA was not checked. TRBV21-1 is a known pseudogene. The CDR3 totals 20 residues. The CDR3 sequence: CASSKGVRGRYRGTNEKLFF. Here the CDR3 DNA reads TGTGCCAGCAGCAAAGGGGTTAGGGGGCGGTACCGTGGGACTAATGAAAAACTGTTTTTT.

CDR3 nucleotide sequence: TGTGCCAGCAGCCCTCGGGGCGGGGGGGTCACCTACGAGCAGTACTTC. This gives the protein CASSPRGGGVTYEQYF. This chain uses TRBV7-3 with TRBJ2-7; TRBD2 matches at 9 bases. Germline CDR1 SGHTA, CDR2 FQGTGA. V lost 5 bases and J lost 2; bases outside the gene matches: 10. This CDR3 is 16 amino acids long.

The J gene is TRBJ1-3, the V gene TRBV7-3, with D hard to call. Trimming removed 0 bases at V and 2 bases at J, with 5 bases between. The CDR3 extends over 14 amino acids. Germline CDR1 and CDR2: SGHTA and FQGTGA. CDR3 nucleotides: TGTGCCAGCAGCTTAACCGGGACTGGAAACACCATATATTTT. This codes for CASSLTGTGNTIYF.

This chain connects TRBV12-5 to TRBJ2-7, with 9 bases fitting TRBD1. The CDR3 is made up of 13 amino acids. Germline V CDR1 and CDR2: LGHNT, FRNRAP. With V trimmed by 7 bases and J by 9 bases, 10 bases remained unmatched. For the CDR3, the DNA is TGTGCTAGTGTGGATGGACAGGGGCTGTCGCAGTACTTC. Translating gives CASVDGQGLSQYF.

V gene TRBV19 combines with J gene TRBJ1-1; 9 bases fit TRBD1. This CDR3 is 15 amino acids long. V trimming: 3 bases; J trimming: 0 bases; junction bases outside the gene matches: 2. CDR1 and CDR2 from the germline V gene are LNHDA and SQIVND (reference sequence). DNA for the CDR3: TGTGCCAGTAGTATGAGGGACAGGGTGAACACTGAAGCTTTCTTT. This translates into CASSMRDRVNTEAFF.

This chain's CDR3 is CASSFGTPRAYEQYF. In nucleotides, the CDR3 is TGTGCCAGCAGCTTCGGGACTCCGAGGGCCTACGAGCAGTACTTC. The V and J genes are TRBV14 and TRBJ2-7; D is perhaps TRBD2 (6 bases). V lost 5 bases to trimming and J lost 2 bases, with 16 bases between them. Germline CDR1 is SGHDN and CDR2 is FVKESK. There are 15 residues in the CDR3. Filled out from reference TRBV14 and TRBJ2-7, the complete variable domain reads EAGVTQFPSHSVIEKGQTVTLRCDPISGHDNLYWYRRVMGKEIKFLLHFVKESKQDESGMPNNRFLAERTGGTYSTLKVQPAELEDSGVYFCASSFGTPRAYEQYFGPGTRLTVT.

The J gene is TRBJ2-2, the V gene TRBV11-3, with 10 bases that match TRBD1. Germline loops: CDR1 SGHNT, CDR2 YENEEA. V was clipped by 8 bases and J by 3 bases; unmatched bases: 6. The CDR3 consists of 15 residues. This CDR3 is CASSPGQGYTGELFF. CDR3 in DNA: TGTGCCAGCTCTCCGGGACAGGGGTACACCGGGGAGCTGTTTTTT. Together with reference TRBV11-3 and TRBJ2-2, the CDR3 gives the full variable domain: EAGVVQSPRYKIIEKKQPVAFWCNPISGHNTLYWYLQNLGQGPELLIRYENEEAVDDSQLPKDRFSAERLKGVDSTLKIQPAELGDSAVYLCASSPGQGYTGELFFGEGSRLTVL.

The rearrangement joins TRBV4-2 to TRBJ1-1, with 9 bases matching TRBD1. The V and J ends lost 0 bases and 10 bases, in that order; junction bases with no gene match: 6. This CDR3 contains 14 residues. Germline CDR1 and CDR2: LGHNA and YNFKEQ. CDR3 in amino acids: CASSQEGQGVGAFF. The CDR3 nucleotides are TGTGCCAGCAGCCAAGAGGGACAGGGAGTAGGAGCTTTCTTT.

This chain links TRBV2 with TRBJ2-3; TRBD1 might be the D (6 bases). Trimming stripped 1 base from V and 5 bases from J, with 10 bases between. Germline lookup yields CDR1 SNHLY and CDR2 FYNNEI. The CDR3 length is 14 residues. Written as DNA, the CDR3 is TGTGCCAGCAGTGAAGAGGGGGTTGGAGATACGCAGTATTTT. Protein sequence: CASSEEGVGDTQYF.

The rearrangement uses TRBV5-6 and TRBJ2-3; TRBD1 aligns across 8 bases. The length of the CDR3 is 15 residues. Per the germline V gene, CDR1 is SGHDT and CDR2 is YYEEEE. The ends lost 3 bases at V and 0 bases at J; junction bases unmatched: 3. The CDR3 protein is CASSSRGPSTDTQYF. For the CDR3, the DNA is TGTGCCAGCAGCTCCAGGGGGCCTAGCACAGATACGCAGTATTTT.

This clone came up a few times. J is TRBJ1-3 and V is TRBV3-1 (or the pseudogene TRBV3-2); 7 bases agree with TRBD1. Germline V CDR1 and CDR2: LGHDT, YNNKEL (reference sequence). V gave up 4 bases and J gave up 1 base; unmatched junction bases: 7. The CDR3 runs to 16 residues. The CDR3 loop is CASSPQTGASGNTIYF. The CDR3 nucleotides are TGTGCCAGCAGCCCACAAACAGGGGCGTCTGGAAACACCATATATTTT.

J is TRBJ1-1 and V is TRBV15; D gene ambiguous. Between the trimmed V and J ends, which lost 1 base and 1 base, there was a span of 10 bases. Germline values: CDR1 LNHNV, CDR2 YYDKDF (reference sequence). The CDR3 covers 15 residues. CDR3 sequence reads: CATSRAGLGNTEAFF. In DNA, the CDR3 is TGTGCCACCAGCAGAGCAGGATTGGGGAACACTGAAGCTTTCTTT.

The chain uses TRBV6-1 and TRBJ1-1; 10 nucleotides line up with TRBD1. V lost 2 bases to trimming and J lost 4 bases; unmatched junction nucleotides: 4. This CDR3 is built from 15 residues. Germline V gives CDR1 MNHNS, CDR2 SASEGT. CDR3 nucleotides: TGTGCCAGCAGTGAAAGGACAGGGGGGAGCACTGAAGCTTTCTTT. Translation: CASSERTGGSTEAFF.

The chain links TRBV3-1 (or the pseudogene TRBV3-2) to TRBJ2-7, with TRBD2 as a possible D gene (6 bases). V lost 1 base, J lost 2 bases, and 9 bases lay in between. Germline V gene lookup returns CDR1 LGHDT and CDR2 YNNKEL (reference sequence). The length of the CDR3 is 14 residues. CDR3 loop: CASSQAAGPYEQYF. In DNA, the CDR3 is TGTGCCAGCAGCCAAGCCGCGGGGCCCTACGAGCAGTACTTC.